This T cell receptor beta chain was recovered during a study of T cell changes during pregnancy in multiple sclerosis. The assay was immunoSEQ multiplex PCR, and TCRdb's table has in-frame clones only and misses some. Found here are 33,000 or so clones, under 95% of them singletons; the top ten hold 5% to 5.5%. V was shortened by 0 bases and J by 5 bases, with 11 bases between the two germline ends. This CDR3 spans 14 amino acids. Germline V gene lookup returns CDR1 SGHKS and CDR2 YYEKEE (reference sequence). The sequence derives from a female donor in good health, enrolled as a control in a pregnancy study. The sequencing here drew on peripheral blood, taken in the third trimester of pregnancy. The chain carries TRBV5-5 and TRBJ1-2, with D possibly being TRBD1 (5 bases). CDR3 sequence reads: CASSLGAGQYGYTF. The CDR3 DNA reads TGTGCCAGCAGCTTGGGGGCAGGGCAGTATGGCTACACCTTC.